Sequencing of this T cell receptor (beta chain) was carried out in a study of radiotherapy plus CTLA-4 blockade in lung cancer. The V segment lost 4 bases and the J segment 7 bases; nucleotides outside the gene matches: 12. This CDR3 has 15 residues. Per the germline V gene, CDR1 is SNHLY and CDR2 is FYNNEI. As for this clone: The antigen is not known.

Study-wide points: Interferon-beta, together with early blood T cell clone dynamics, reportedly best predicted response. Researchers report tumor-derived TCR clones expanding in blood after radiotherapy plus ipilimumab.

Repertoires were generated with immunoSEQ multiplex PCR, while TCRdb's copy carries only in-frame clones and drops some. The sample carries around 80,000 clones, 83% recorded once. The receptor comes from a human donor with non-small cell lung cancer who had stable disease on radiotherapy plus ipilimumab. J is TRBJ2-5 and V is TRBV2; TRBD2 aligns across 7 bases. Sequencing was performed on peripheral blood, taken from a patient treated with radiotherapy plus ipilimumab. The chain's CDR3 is CASSADTGRAATQYF. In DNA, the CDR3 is TGTGCCAGCAGTGCCGACACGGGGAGGGCCGCGACCCAGTACTTC.